A selection of T cell receptor beta chains follows, all from one sample in a study of blood T cell repertoires in COVID-19. TCRdb's table, derived via immunoSEQ multiplex PCR, lists solely in-frame clones and lacks some. The sample consists of 45,000 to 65,000 clones, roughly 79% of them appearing once. The sequenced material came from peripheral blood. The receptors originated from a woman in her sixties with acute or convalescent COVID-19. Both conserved end residues are trimmed from each CDR3. Fields, in order: V gene, D gene, CDR3 protein. D genes are given only for firm matches.

TRBV19 - ASISGRRTNEKLF
TRBV7-6 TRBD1 ASSRRIGQGANTEQF
TRBV9 - ASSVDSGQMDGELF
TRBV5-1 TRBD1 ASSPWTGRDQPQH
TRBV13 TRBD1 ASSSGTGGDTQY
TRBV28 TRBD1 ASRHSETGGASDTQY
TRBV15 - ATSRGAGDEKLF
TRBV5-6 TRBD2 ASSSGLAATYEQY
TRBV30 - AWRGAAEAF
TRBV3-1/TRBV3-2 TRBD2 ASSQGTSGLGELF
TRBV19 - ASAALVGGNQPQH
TRBV6-2/TRBV6-3 - ASSSRGGPGSNQPQH
TRBV2 - ASRGSGQPQH
TRBV3-1/TRBV3-2 TRBD1 ASSQGQVSWQPQH
TRBV7-8 - ASSLPTYNEQF
TRBV7-6 TRBD2 ASSRIRTSGSTDTQY
TRBV6-4 TRBD2 ASSASSGSTDTQY
TRBV7-9 TRBD1 ASSLAGGASYEQY
TRBV10-3 - AISESEQMNTEAF
TRBV18 - ASSPPVGGSPLH
TRBV10-2 - ASSEGGNTEAF
TRBV5-6 - ASSRTGLDEQF
TRBV6-5 - ASRRTTGSNQPQH
TRBV28 - ASRAPLGGRAF
TRBV28 - ASIEAGRGNEKLF
TRBV24-1 - ATSDPGGGTEAF
TRBV11-2 TRBD1 ASSPVPGQGHEQY
TRBV9 TRBD1 ASSAGTASGNTIY
TRBV5-1 TRBD1 ASSPGQMNTGELF
TRBV30 TRBD1 AWRGQPNTGELF
TRBV7-2 TRBD1 ASSLGTTGEIGQPQH
TRBV5-4 - ASSPGQNEKLF
TRBV5-1 - ATTQGGAGANVLT
TRBV9 TRBD1 ASSVEAGGIQY
TRBV2 - ASSNGGLNTGELF
TRBV27 TRBD2 ASSLSGINTGELF
TRBV3-1/TRBV3-2 TRBD1 ASSPGQGLLSEQF
TRBV3-1/TRBV3-2 TRBD1 ASSPGQGAREQY
TRBV6-5 TRBD1 ASRPGTGKNSPLH
TRBV5-6 - ASSGRQQMNTEAF
TRBV2 - ASMATVNTGELF
TRBV7-9 - ASSLGGQGPQPQH
TRBV19 TRBD1 ASKDRDSHDKLF
TRBV6-1 - ASSETAYEQY
TRBV28 TRBD1 ASSLRPGQGYAF
TRBV5-4 TRBD1 ASSTGGRTETQY
TRBV18 - ASSAGSEAF
TRBV19 TRBD1 ASRTGGLTEAF
TRBV19 - ASSISTGTYGYT
TRBV7-2 TRBD2 ASSLLAGAIQETQY
TRBV7-3 - ASSLNGRETEAF
TRBV6-5 - ASGSGVTNTEAF
TRBV19 - ASRSATGFMNTEAF
TRBV6-5 - ASSRQVAGELF
TRBV4-1 - ASSRANTGELF
TRBV2 - APLGKSYYSNQPQH
TRBV6-5 TRBD1 ATLGQAISYGYT
TRBV7-2 - ASSPGGNNSPLH
TRBV28 - ASSYLGQGNSNQPQH
TRBV7-8 - ASSKRQGGRDNSPLH